One and the same sample provided the 12 T cell receptor beta chains below, sequenced in a study of cytomegalovirus exposure and HLA in healthy donors. The PCR was carried out with 60 Vbeta primers and 13 Jbeta primers. The table came from immunoSEQ multiplex PCR; TCRdb's copy has only in-frame clones and leaves some out. The data contain some 100,000 clones, 74% of them seen just once; the ten biggest clones take up roughly 11%. The sample taken for sequencing was PBMCs. The receptors come from a woman aged 45-60 years in good health and CMV-seropositive.

The rearrangement joins TRBV11-2 to TRBJ1-4; tentatively, D is TRBD1 (5 bases). Trimming stripped 5 bases from V and 5 bases from J, with 9 bases between. Germline V gene sequence: CDR1 SGHAT, CDR2 FQNNGV. This CDR3 region has 13 residues. DNA for the CDR3: TGTGCCAGCAGCCCGACAGAGAATGAAAAACTGTTTTTT. Its protein product is CASSPTENEKLFF.

This clone turned up a few times. The rearrangement links TRBV20-1 to TRBJ2-7; no firm D call. V lost 6 bases to trimming and J lost 9 bases, with 15 bases between them. Germline CDR1 DFQATT, CDR2 SNEGSKA (reference sequence). CDR3 length: 11 amino acids. This CDR3 is CSAPLLPGQYF. As DNA, the CDR3 is TGCAGTGCGCCCCTTCTTCCCGGGCAGTACTTC.

This sequence joins TRBV6-1 and TRBJ1-5, with D possibly TRBD1 on 5 matching bases. Trimming removed 2 bases at V and 0 bases at J, with 11 bases between. Germline CDR1 reads MNHNS; CDR2 reads SASEGT. CDR3 length equals 16 residues. The CDR3 loop is CASSESGAYSNQPQHF. The CDR3, as DNA: TGTGCCAGCAGTGAAAGCGGGGCCTATAGCAATCAGCCCCAGCATTTT.

The rearrangement uses TRBV5-1 and TRBJ2-1, with D possibly matching TRBD2 (5 bases). Germline V lookup: CDR1 SGHRS, CDR2 YFSETQ. This CDR3 is 15 amino acids long. V lost 0 bases, J lost 5 bases, and 12 bases lay in between. Written as DNA, the CDR3 is TGCGCCAGCAGCTTGGTTGTGACTATCAACAATGAGCAGTTCTTC. It codes for CASSLVVTINNEQFF.

The chain joins TRBV18 to TRBJ2-7; 7 bases are a match to TRBD1. Germline CDR1 and CDR2: KGHSH and LQKENI. The CDR3 loop spans 15 amino acids. Losses at the gene ends were 3 bases for V and 3 bases for J; bases not matched to a gene: 8. CDR3 amino acids: CASSPARDRNYEQYF. For the CDR3, the DNA is TGTGCCAGCTCACCCGCACGGGACAGAAACTACGAGCAGTACTTC.

This chain joins TRBV25-1 and TRBJ2-2; weak D call: TRBD1 (5 bases). The germline V and J ends were trimmed by 8 bases and 4 bases, with 14 bases remaining between them. Germline CDR1 and CDR2: MGHDK and SYGVNS. The CDR3 length is 14 residues. The DNA for the CDR3 is TGTGCCAGCCTAGGGCAGGGTCGCACCGGGGAGCTGTTTTTT. Its protein is CASLGQGRTGELFF.

In its sample, this clone was seen once. The rearrangement uses TRBV7-6 and TRBJ2-2; D possibly corresponds to TRBD1 (6 bases). This CDR3 is built from 14 residues. Germline V gene lookup returns CDR1 SGHVS and CDR2 FNYEAQ. Trimming stripped 2 bases from V and 6 bases from J, with 10 bases between. The CDR3 is CASSLTGWPGELFF. The DNA of the CDR3 is TGTGCCAGCAGCTTAACAGGGTGGCCCGGGGAGCTGTTTTTT.

This clone was seen just once. The chain links TRBV9 to TRBJ2-3, with unresolved D. Per the germline V gene, CDR1 is SGDLS and CDR2 is YYNGEE. This CDR3 spans 12 amino acids. Trimming removed 4 bases from V and 0 bases from J, with 3 bases in between. The CDR3, as DNA: TGTGCCAGCAGCTTAAGCACAGATACGCAGTATTTT. Translated, it gives CASSLSTDTQYF.

This clone was observed a handful of times. The rearrangement uses TRBV29-1 and TRBJ1-4; 9 positions match TRBD1. The germline V gene encodes CDR1 SQVTM and CDR2 ANQGSEA. The CDR3 spans 13 residues. V was clipped by 4 bases and J by 8 bases; unmatched bases: 5. DNA of the CDR3: TGCAGCGTTGTAGTGGACAGGGGCGAAAAACTGTTTTTT. Amino acids: CSVVVDRGEKLFF.

This chain links TRBV12-5 with TRBJ1-5; 11 nucleotides line up with TRBD1. With 6 bases clipped from V and 6 bases from J, the junction kept 4 bases outside the gene matches. CDR3 length equals 14 residues. The germline gives CDR1 LGHNT, CDR2 FRNRAP. CDR3 loop: CASGRTGGGQPQHF. CDR3 coding DNA: TGTGCTAGTGGAAGGACAGGGGGCGGTCAGCCCCAGCATTTT.

This clone was recorded only once. The chain links TRBV7-8 to TRBJ1-2; 9 nucleotides align to TRBD1. The V segment lost 4 bases and the J segment 8 bases; nucleotides outside the gene matches: 11. Germline V CDR1 and CDR2: SGHVS, FQNEAQ. The CDR3 length is 15 residues. DNA for the CDR3: TGTGCCAGCAGCTCCCGGGACAGGGCCTTAGGAGGCTACACCTTC. It encodes CASSSRDRALGGYTF.

The CDR3 nucleotides are TGTGCCTGGAGTCAGGGCAATGCAGATACGCAGTATTTT. Translation gives CAWSQGNADTQYF. This chain connects TRBV30 to TRBJ2-3; tentatively, D is TRBD1 (5 bases). Germline CDR1 GTSNPN, CDR2 SVGIG (reference sequence). The V and J ends lost 2 bases and 4 bases respectively, with 10 bases between them. This CDR3 is 13 amino acids long.